The clone carrying this T cell receptor beta chain came up many times. This specimen comes from a study of T cells after posttransplantation cyclophosphamide. Per the germline V gene, CDR1 is SGDLS and CDR2 is YYNGEE. The CDR3 totals 15 residues. V was trimmed by 0 bases and J by 3 bases, leaving 13 bases between them. Profiling relied on immunoSEQ multiplex PCR, and the TCRdb table lists in-frame clones only, not all of them. The table lists 9,500 to 15,000 clones, no singletons, with roughly 8% in the top ten. The clonotype was recovered from a woman aged 40 to 50 in good health, CMV-negative, and a related stem cell transplant donor. The J gene is TRBJ2-7, the V gene TRBV9; tentatively, D is TRBD2 (5 bases). The sequenced sample consisted of PBMCs. CDR3 bases: TGTGCCAGCAGCGTAGCTTCAGGACTCGTCTACGAGCAGTACTTC. It specifies CASSVASGLVYEQYF.